This T cell receptor beta chain originates from a study of shared clonotypes between healthy human individuals. The wider study: Three men and two women, aged 18 to 49, were donors.

Libraries were prepared by immunoSEQ multiplex PCR; TCRdb keeps only in-frame clonotypes and omits some of them. The sample has 400,000 to 600,000 clones, approximately 95% seen once; the top ten hold about 0.06%. With regard to this clone: Its antigen remains unknown.

General study findings and limits: Memory subsets generally showed smaller estimated richness than naive subsets did. Sample collection involved blood only; tissue repertoires are likely different.

The CDR3 sequence is 15 residues long. CDR1 and CDR2 from the germline V gene are MDHEN and SYDVKM. V gave up 7 bases and J gave up 2 bases, with 18 bases separating them. The V gene is TRBV28, the J gene TRBJ2-7, with TRBD2 as a possible D gene (5 bases). The TCR was taken from a young woman in good health. Material: naive CD4+ T cells sorted from blood. The subset is: CD45RA+ positively selected. CDR3 coding DNA: TGTGCCAGCACCCCAGGAGGTAATTCCCCCTACGAGCAGTACTTC. Amino acids: CASTPGGNSPYEQYF.